This entry lists 25 T cell receptor beta chains sequenced from one sample in a study of blood T cell repertoires in COVID-19. Profiled with immunoSEQ multiplex PCR; TCRdb holds only in-frame clones, not every one. The sample holds about 150,000 clones, 87% seen once. The specimen was peripheral blood. The receptors were sampled from an older man with acute or convalescent COVID-19.

The chain joins TRBV30 to TRBJ1-1, with a possible D match to TRBD1 (6 bases). Germline loops: CDR1 GTSNPN, CDR2 SVGIG (reference sequence). There are 11 residues in the CDR3. Written as DNA, the CDR3 is TGTGGCTTACAGGGCAACACTGAAGCTTTCTTT. This codes for CGLQGNTEAFF.

The chain has TRBV15 and TRBJ2-7, with 7 nucleotides matching TRBD1. CDR3 length: 15 amino acids. Germline CDR1 reads LNHNV; CDR2 reads YYDKDF (reference sequence). With V trimmed by 3 bases and J by 4 bases, 9 bases remained unmatched. CDR3 nucleotide sequence: TGTGCCACCAGCAGTCCCACGACAGGGTCGTACGAGCAGTACTTC. Translated, it gives CATSSPTTGSYEQYF.

The CDR3 DNA sequence: TGTGCCAGCAGACAAACAGGGGCTGAGCAGTACTTC. Residues: CASRQTGAEQYF. The V and J genes are TRBV6-6 and TRBJ2-7; 7 bases map to TRBD1. V was clipped by 6 bases and J by 7 bases; unmatched bases: 6. The CDR3 has 12 amino acids. Germline lookup yields CDR1 MNHNY and CDR2 SVGAGI (reference sequence).

This sequence joins TRBV2 and TRBJ2-2; 12 bases map to TRBD2. CDR1 is SNHLY and CDR2 is FYNNEI in the germline V gene. The CDR3 extends over 15 amino acids. With V trimmed by 4 bases and J by 8 bases, 5 bases remained unmatched. CDR3 sequence reads: CASSVSSGGAGELFF. DNA for the CDR3: TGTGCCAGCAGTGTGTCTAGCGGGGGGGCTGGGGAGCTGTTTTTT. The variable domain in full, with the rest retrieved from reference TRBV2 and TRBJ2-2, is EPEVTQTPSHQVTQMGQEVILRCVPISNHLYFYWYRQILGQKVEFLVSFYNNEISEKSEIFDDQFSVERPDGSNFTLKIRSTKLEDSAMYFCASSVSSGGAGELFFGEGSRLTVL.

The CDR3 region is CASSHHRGAQYF. The CDR3 coding sequence is TGTGCCAGCAGCCACCACAGGGGAGCGCAGTATTTT. The rearrangement links TRBV3-1 (or the pseudogene TRBV3-2) to TRBJ2-3; 7 bases align to TRBD1. Trimming removed 3 bases from V and 10 bases from J; junction bases left unmatched: 4. Germline V gives CDR1 LGHDT, CDR2 YNNKEL (reference sequence). CDR3 length: 12 amino acids.

This chain links TRBV28 with TRBJ1-2; 10 nucleotides match TRBD1. Trimming removed 2 bases from V and 4 bases from J; junction bases left unmatched: 4. This CDR3 spans 15 amino acids. Looked up from germline, CDR1 is MDHEN and CDR2 is SYDVKM. This CDR3 is CASSLGTGALYGYTF. CDR3 sequence (DNA): TGTGCCAGCAGTTTAGGGACAGGGGCACTCTATGGCTACACCTTC.

This clone has a handful of counts. The J gene is TRBJ2-5, the V gene TRBV5-1, with 13 bases that match TRBD2. J was trimmed by 5 bases and V by 4 bases; bases with no gene match: 23. Looked up from germline, CDR1 is SGHRS and CDR2 is YFSETQ. This CDR3 has 21 residues. This CDR3 is CASSRWTAGTSGARLMETQYF. As DNA, the CDR3 is TGCGCCAGCAGCAGGTGGACAGCCGGGACTAGCGGGGCGAGGTTAATGGAGACCCAGTACTTC.

The chain joins TRBV24-1 to TRBJ2-3; D uncertain. Trimming pared 1 base from V and 4 bases from J, leaving 8 bases between. From germline, CDR1 is KGHDR and CDR2 SFDVKD. CDR3 length: 14 amino acids. The CDR3 reads CATSDFRGADTQYF. As DNA, the CDR3 is TGTGCCACCAGTGATTTCCGCGGTGCAGATACGCAGTATTTT.

The chain has TRBV4-1 and TRBJ2-4; 8 positions match TRBD2. This CDR3 spans 19 amino acids. J lost 7 bases, V lost 3 bases, and 20 bases had no gene match. Germline CDR1 and CDR2: MGHRA and YSYEKL. The CDR3 spells CASSHPLGLAGSEGNIQYF. The DNA of the CDR3 is TGCGCCAGCAGCCATCCCCTTGGCCTAGCGGGTTCCGAGGGGAACATTCAGTACTTC.

CDR3 bases: TGTGCCACCAGACGGGACAATGAGCAGTTCTTC. Protein sequence: CATRRDNEQFF. The J gene is TRBJ2-1, the V gene TRBV10-3; D is uncertain. Deletions cut 10 bases from V and 5 bases from J, with 9 bases between. The CDR3 length is 11 residues. CDR1 is ENHRY, CDR2 SYGVKD, per germline.

The chain uses TRBV28 and TRBJ1-3, with 7 bases that match TRBD1. Germline CDR1 reads MDHEN; CDR2 reads SYDVKM. Trimming at V came to 4 bases and at J to 3 bases, leaving 12 bases not matched to a gene. CDR3 size: 17 residues. The CDR3 sequence: CASSWGSTGRFGNTIYF. In nucleotides, the CDR3 is TGTGCCAGCAGTTGGGGATCGACAGGGAGGTTTGGAAACACCATATATTTT.

This clone occurred once. This rearrangement joins TRBV2 to TRBJ1-6; TRBD1 agrees at 8 bases. Germline V gives CDR1 SNHLY, CDR2 FYNNEI. This CDR3 region has 14 residues. With V trimmed by 10 bases and J by 7 bases, 9 bases remained unmatched. CDR3 bases: TGTGCCACGATACAGGGGGAGGGGAATTCACCCCTCCACTTT. Amino acid sequence: CATIQGEGNSPLHF.

This clone was recorded only once. For the CDR3, the DNA is TGTGCCAGCAGTTACACAGGGACTAATGAAAAACTGTTTTTT. It is translated as CASSYTGTNEKLFF. This chain links TRBV6-5 with TRBJ1-4; tentatively, D is TRBD1 (6 bases). V was trimmed by 2 bases and J by 2 bases, leaving 6 bases between them. The germline gives CDR1 MNHEY, CDR2 SVGAGI. There are 14 residues in the CDR3.

The chain carries TRBV7-9 and TRBJ2-6; 7 nucleotides line up with TRBD1. Trimming cost V 5 bases and J 0 bases; bases outside gene matches: 7. Germline CDR1 is SEHNR and CDR2 is FQNEAQ (reference sequence). The CDR3 runs 17 residues. The CDR3 loop is CASSTDRPVSGANVLTF. The DNA of the CDR3 is TGTGCCAGCAGCACGGACAGGCCCGTCTCTGGGGCCAACGTCCTGACTTTC.

Written as DNA, the CDR3 is TGTGCCAGCTCACCACCGGTGGGGGCGGGGGGCTACAATGAGCAGTTCTTC. It translates to CASSPPVGAGGYNEQFF. The chain carries TRBV18 and TRBJ2-1; 8 bases agree with TRBD2. The V gene end was trimmed by 0 bases and the J gene end by 3 bases; junction bases not matched to a gene: 7. The CDR3 has 17 amino acids. The germline gives CDR1 KGHSH, CDR2 LQKENI.

This clone has a handful of counts. The sample has other DNA sequences that encode this CDR3 too. The chain is built from TRBV19 and TRBJ1-4; D uncertain. V was trimmed by 3 bases and J by 0 bases, leaving 5 bases between them. The length of the CDR3 is 14 residues. CDR1 LNHDA and CDR2 SQIVND come from the germline V gene (reference sequence). Here the CDR3 DNA reads TGTGCCAGTAGTATTAGTGCAACTAATGAAAAACTGTTTTTT. It translates to CASSISATNEKLFF.

Turning to this clone: Because the CDR3's place on the DNA is in doubt, the DNA is left out and the CDR3 is given as listed by TCRdb. The V call is TRBV1, the J call TRBJ1-3; the D segment call TRBD1 is taken from the table without a DNA check. TRBV1 is deemed a pseudogene. The CDR3 extends over 17 residues, inclusive of both ends. CDR3 residues: CTSSNRDRVAYGNTIYF.

The CDR3 bases are TGTGCCAGCAGCCGCCAGGTTTTTAATTCACCCCTCCACTTT. This translates into CASSRQVFNSPLHF. V usage is TRBV3-1 (or the pseudogene TRBV3-2) and J usage is TRBJ1-6; D uncertain. Trimming shortened V by 4 bases and J by 6 bases, and 10 bases separated the two germline ends. The germline V gene encodes CDR1 LGHDT and CDR2 YNNKEL (reference sequence). This CDR3 is built from 14 residues.

This clone has only one observation. This chain joins TRBV18 and TRBJ1-1; a possible D gene is TRBD1 (5 bases). The CDR3 totals 15 residues. Germline values: CDR1 KGHSH, CDR2 LQKENI. V dropped 3 bases and J dropped 3 bases, with 14 bases sitting between them. As DNA, the CDR3 is TGTGCCAGCTCACCTGGGACTGGGGATGACACTGAAGCTTTCTTT. Translating gives CASSPGTGDDTEAFF.

This clone turned up a few times. The V call is TRBV12-3 or TRBV12-4, the J call TRBJ1-5; TRBD1 is a possible D gene (6 bases). This CDR3 has 13 residues. Trimming stripped 5 bases from V and 4 bases from J, with 9 bases between. CDR3 DNA: TGTGCCAGCAGTCCAACAGGGAATCAGCCCCAGCATTTT. Protein: CASSPTGNQPQHF.

This chain uses TRBV11-2 with TRBJ2-1; 10 bases fit TRBD2. Germline lookup yields CDR1 SGHAT and CDR2 FQNNGV. V lost 6 bases, J lost 1 base, and 6 bases stayed unmatched. This CDR3 has 16 residues. The DNA of the CDR3 is TGTGCCAGCAGACTCGGGACTAGCGATTCCTACAATGAGCAGTTCTTC. Translating it yields CASRLGTSDSYNEQFF.

The V and J genes are TRBV19 and TRBJ1-5; TRBD1 agrees at 7 bases. This CDR3 has 18 residues. The germline CDR1 and CDR2 sequences are LNHDA and SQIVND (reference sequence). Trimming took 8 bases from V and 0 from J; bases not matched to a gene: 16. Here the CDR3 reads CASGPRGTDHYSNQPQHF. CDR3 DNA: TGTGCCAGTGGACCCCGAGGGACAGACCATTATAGCAATCAGCCCCAGCATTTT. Using reference TRBV19 and TRBJ1-5 for the parts outside the CDR3, the full variable domain is DGGITQSPKYLFRKEGQNVTLSCEQNLNHDAMYWYRQDPGQGLRLIYYSQIVNDFQKGDIAEGYSVSREKKESFPLTVTSAQKNPTAFYLCASGPRGTDHYSNQPQHFGDGTRLSIL.

This chain links TRBV5-1 with TRBJ2-7; the match to TRBD1 covers 7 bases. Germline CDR1 SGHRS, CDR2 YFSETQ. The CDR3 runs to 15 residues. J gave up 0 bases and V 3 bases, and 6 bases lay outside the gene matches. CDR3: CASSSLTGSSYEQYF. In DNA, the CDR3 is TGCGCCAGCAGCTCTTTGACAGGGAGCTCCTACGAGCAGTACTTC.

The chain is built from TRBV7-8 and TRBJ2-1; 11 bases map to TRBD2. This CDR3 has 15 residues. Germline V lookup: CDR1 SGHVS, CDR2 FQNEAQ. The trim removed 8 bases at V and 13 bases at J, leaving 16 bases unmatched. The CDR3 sequence: CASGKEASGGIPQFF. In DNA, the CDR3 is TGTGCCAGCGGGAAAGAGGCTAGCGGGGGGATTCCCCAGTTCTTC.

In nucleotides, the CDR3 is TGTGCCACCAGTGATTGGGGCCTACTCAACACCGGGGAGCTGTTTTTT. This codes for CATSDWGLLNTGELFF. V is TRBV24-1 and J is TRBJ2-2, with D possibly being TRBD1 (5 bases). V lost 2 bases to trimming and J lost 2 bases, with 11 bases between them. CDR1 is KGHDR and CDR2 is SFDVKD in the germline V gene. CDR3 length equals 16 residues.